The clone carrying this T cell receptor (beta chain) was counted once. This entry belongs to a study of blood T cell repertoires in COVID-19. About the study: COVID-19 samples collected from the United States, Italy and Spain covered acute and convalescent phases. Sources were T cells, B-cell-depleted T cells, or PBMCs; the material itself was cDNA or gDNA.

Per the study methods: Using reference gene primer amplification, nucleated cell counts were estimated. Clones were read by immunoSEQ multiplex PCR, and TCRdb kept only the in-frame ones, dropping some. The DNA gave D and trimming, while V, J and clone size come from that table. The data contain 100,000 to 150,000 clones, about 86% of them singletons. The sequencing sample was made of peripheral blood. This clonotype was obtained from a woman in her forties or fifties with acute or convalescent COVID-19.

CDR3 protein: CASSQEPPMTGASFRGYTF. CDR3 DNA: TGTGCCAGCAGCCAAGAACCCCCCATGACAGGTGCCAGCTTCCGCGGCTACACCTTC. The J gene is TRBJ1-2, the V gene TRBV3-1 (or the pseudogene TRBV3-2); tentatively, D is TRBD1 (6 bases). The CDR3 has 19 amino acids. V was shortened by 0 bases and J by 8 bases, with 28 bases between the two germline ends. Germline CDR1 and CDR2: LGHDT and YNNKEL (reference sequence).